The 10 T cell receptor beta chains reported below all come from one sample, sequenced in a study of T cells in Graves' hyperthyroidism and ophthalmopathy. TCR beta CDR3 regions were amplified from RNA. The primer set for the first-round RT-PCR of the TCR CDR3 was HTBI. TCRdb redid the calling of the multiplex PCR reads with MiXCR, one entry per CDR3 protein. This sample has around 340,000 distinct CDR3 sequences; 16% occur once, and the top ten carry around 33%. The sequenced material came from blood. The receptor set was obtained from a man aged 25 to 45 with Graves' hyperthyroidism.

This clonotype was recorded many times. Here the CDR3 DNA reads TGTGCCAGCGGACCGGGGACTAATGAAAAACTGTTTTTT. This gives the protein CASGPGTNEKLFF. The chain carries TRBV28 and TRBJ1-4; D is unresolved. Germline CDR1 MDHEN, CDR2 SYDVKM. Trimming took off 8 bases at V and 2 bases at J, with 9 bases between the two ends. This CDR3 spans 13 amino acids.

The table lists this clonotype with many counts. The rearrangement links TRBV2 to TRBJ1-4; TRBD1 matches 9 bases. Germline V lookup: CDR1 SNHLY, CDR2 FYNNEI. The CDR3 is 14 residues long. V trimming: 5 bases; J trimming: 5 bases; junction bases outside the gene matches: 3. The CDR3 region has the DNA TGTGCCAGCAGTCTCGACAGGGGGAATGAAAAACTGTTTTTT. As protein: CASSLDRGNEKLFF.

This clonotype was recorded at least ten times. V and J are TRBV3-1 and TRBJ1-2; D remains ambiguous. The CDR3 is 13 amino acids. The V end was cut by 4 bases, the J end by 5 bases, with 11 bases between. From germline, CDR1 is LGHDT and CDR2 YNNKEL (reference sequence). CDR3 in DNA: TGTGCCAGCAGCCCCAGAGGGTTGTATGGCTACACCTTC. Translating gives CASSPRGLYGYTF. Together with reference TRBV3-1 and TRBJ1-2, the CDR3 gives the full variable domain: DTAVSQTPKYLVTQMGNDKSIKCEQNLGHDTMYWYKQDSKKFLKIMFSYNNKELIINETVPNRFSPKSPDKAHLNLHINSLELGDSAVYFCASSPRGLYGYTFGSGTRLTVV.

The genes are TRBV20-1 and TRBJ1-1; a possible D gene is TRBD1 (6 bases). V was shortened by 1 base and J by 0 bases, with 9 bases between the two germline ends. Germline V gene sequence: CDR1 DFQATT, CDR2 SNEGSKA (reference sequence). CDR3 length equals 14 residues. The CDR3 reads CSARVDSMNTEAFF. For the CDR3, the DNA is TGCAGTGCTAGAGTGGACAGCATGAACACTGAAGCTTTCTTT.

The chain couples TRBV5-1 to TRBJ2-1; TRBD2 matches at 14 bases. Germline lookup yields CDR1 SGHRS and CDR2 YFSETQ. There are 17 residues in the CDR3. J lost 8 bases, V lost 0 bases, and 7 bases had no gene match. DNA for the CDR3: TGCGCCAGCAGCTTGGGCCGACTAGCGGGAGGGGGAGATGAGCAGTTCTTC. It encodes CASSLGRLAGGGDEQFF.

At least ten counts were recorded for this clonotype. As DNA, the CDR3 is TGTGCCAGCAGTTTAAGGACTAGCGGTCCAGATACGCAGTATTTT. Protein product: CASSLRTSGPDTQYF. This chain uses TRBV12-3 or TRBV12-4 with TRBJ2-3; 10 bases align to TRBD2. The trim removed 2 bases at V and 4 bases at J, leaving 3 bases unmatched. This CDR3 is 15 amino acids long.

The sample holds many counts of this clonotype. The V gene is TRBV28, the J gene TRBJ1-5; 7 bases agree with TRBD1. The CDR3 has 16 residues. The V gene's germline CDR1 is MDHEN and CDR2 SYDVKM. With 5 bases clipped from V and 7 bases from J, the junction kept 14 bases outside the gene matches. Here the CDR3 reads CASSLPEDRPLQPQHF. CDR3 coding DNA: TGTGCCAGCAGTCTTCCAGAGGACAGGCCGTTGCAGCCCCAGCATTTT.

This clonotype was detected ten times or more. This chain connects TRBV2 to TRBJ1-1, with D unclear. Germline V gene sequence: CDR1 SNHLY, CDR2 FYNNEI. V was pared by 0 bases and J by 7 bases, with 15 bases between. The CDR3 spans 15 residues. For the CDR3, the DNA is TGTGCCAGCAGTGAAGCCCGGACCCAATCCCTTGAAGCTTTCTTT. Its translation: CASSEARTQSLEAFF. Full variable domain (remainder filled in from reference TRBV2 and TRBJ1-1): EPEVTQTPSHQVTQMGQEVILRCVPISNHLYFYWYRQILGQKVEFLVSFYNNEISEKSEIFDDQFSVERPDGSNFTLKIRSTKLEDSAMYFCASSEARTQSLEAFFGQGTRLTVV.

This clonotype was detected ten times or more. V is TRBV7-2 and J is TRBJ2-1; 8 nucleotides align to TRBD1. The germline gives CDR1 SGHTA, CDR2 FQGNSA. The CDR3 totals 12 residues. Trimming took 6 bases from V and 8 from J; bases not matched to a gene: 3. CDR3 sequence: CASSSGGDEQFF. Written as DNA, the CDR3 is TGTGCCAGCAGTTCAGGGGGCGATGAGCAGTTCTTC.

This clonotype was counted at least ten times. V usage is TRBV11-1 and J usage is TRBJ1-2; 7 nucleotides align to TRBD1. Trimming cost V 5 bases and J 6 bases; bases outside gene matches: 9. The CDR3 spans 14 residues. The germline CDR1 and CDR2 sequences are SGHAT and FQDESV (reference sequence). This CDR3 is CASSRRGPTHGYTF. As DNA, the CDR3 is TGTGCCAGCAGCCGGAGGGGGCCCACCCATGGCTACACCTTC. The complete variable domain, with remaining parts taken from reference TRBV11-1 and TRBJ1-2, reads EAEVAQSPRYKITEKSQAVAFWCDPISGHATLYWYRQILGQGPELLVQFQDESVVDDSQLPKDRFSAERLKGVDSTLKIQPAELGDSAMYLCASSRRGPTHGYTFGSGTRLTVV.